The present T cell receptor (beta chain) was sequenced within a study of post-analysis software for immune sequencing data. In the study overall: Some patients lacked subtype; others had relapsing-remitting, secondary progressive or progressive-relapsing disease. Whole-study findings and limits: Patients had higher frequencies than controls of a few TRBV segments, including TRBV5-6, TRBV5-1 and TRBV20-1. Samples from a shared batch, those prepared together, strongly co-clustered by F measure. The study found significantly lower normalized Chao1 diversity in multiple sclerosis patients than in controls.

Unique molecular identifiers were carried by the TCR beta cDNA libraries. Researchers reported 400,000 to 550,000 cDNA molecules coming from approximately 1 to 10 million T cells. One entry per CDR3 protein results from TCRdb running MiXCR on the PCR reads. Here the sample spans about 540,000 distinct CDR3 sequences, around a third being singletons. CDR1 and CDR2 from the germline V gene are SGHDT and YYEEEE. V was clipped by 0 bases and J by 4 bases, with 7 bases between them. This CDR3 contains 13 residues. This clonotype was counted a few times. Its antigen is still unknown. This TCR derives from a girl aged 2-17 years with multiple sclerosis. Sequencing used blood. The chain couples TRBV5-6 to TRBJ1-2; no firm D call. DNA for the CDR3: TGTGCCAGCAGCTTGGCGGGTATCTATGGCTACACCTTC. This translates into CASSLAGIYGYTF.